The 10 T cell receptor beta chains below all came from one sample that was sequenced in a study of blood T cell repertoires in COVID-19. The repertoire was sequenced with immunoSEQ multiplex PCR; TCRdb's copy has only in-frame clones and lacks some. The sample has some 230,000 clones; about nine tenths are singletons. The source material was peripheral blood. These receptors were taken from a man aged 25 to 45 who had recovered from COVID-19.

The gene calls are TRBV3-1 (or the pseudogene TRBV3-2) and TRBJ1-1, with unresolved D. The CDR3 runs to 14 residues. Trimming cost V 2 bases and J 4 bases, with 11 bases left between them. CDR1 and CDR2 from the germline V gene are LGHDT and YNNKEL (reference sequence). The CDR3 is CASSQSRSGTEAFF. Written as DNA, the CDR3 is TGTGCCAGCAGCCAAAGTCGGTCGGGCACTGAAGCTTTCTTT.

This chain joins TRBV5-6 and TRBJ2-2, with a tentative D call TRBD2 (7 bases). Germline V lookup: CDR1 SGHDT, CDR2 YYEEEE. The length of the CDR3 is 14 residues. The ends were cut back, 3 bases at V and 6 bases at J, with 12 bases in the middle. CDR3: CASSYGGGSGELFF. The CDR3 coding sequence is TGTGCCAGCAGCTATGGCGGGGGCTCCGGGGAGCTGTTTTTT.

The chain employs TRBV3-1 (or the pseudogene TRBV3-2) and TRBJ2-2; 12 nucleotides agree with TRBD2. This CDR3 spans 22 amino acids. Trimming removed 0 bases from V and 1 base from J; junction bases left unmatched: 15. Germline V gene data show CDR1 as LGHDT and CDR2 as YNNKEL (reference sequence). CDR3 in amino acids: CASSQDLGWWTSGERNTGELFF. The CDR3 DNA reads TGTGCCAGCAGCCAAGATCTCGGATGGTGGACTAGCGGGGAGCGGAACACCGGGGAGCTGTTTTTT.

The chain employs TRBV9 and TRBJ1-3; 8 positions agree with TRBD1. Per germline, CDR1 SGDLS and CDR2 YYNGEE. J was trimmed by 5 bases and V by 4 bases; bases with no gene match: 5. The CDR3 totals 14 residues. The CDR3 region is CASSSRTGRNTIYF. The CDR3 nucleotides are TGTGCCAGCAGCTCCCGGACAGGGAGAAACACCATATATTTT. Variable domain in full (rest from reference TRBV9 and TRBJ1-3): DSGVTQTPKHLITATGQRVTLRCSPRSGDLSVYWYQQSLDQGLQFLIQYYNGEERAKGNILERFSAQQFPDLHSELNLSSLELGDSALYFCASSSRTGRNTIYFGEGSWLTVV.

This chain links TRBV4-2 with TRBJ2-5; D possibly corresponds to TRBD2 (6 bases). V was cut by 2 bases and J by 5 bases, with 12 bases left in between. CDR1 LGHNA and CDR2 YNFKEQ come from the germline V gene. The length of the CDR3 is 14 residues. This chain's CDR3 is CASSQPGLPETQYF. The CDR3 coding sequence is TGTGCCAGCAGCCAACCAGGACTACCGGAGACCCAGTACTTC.

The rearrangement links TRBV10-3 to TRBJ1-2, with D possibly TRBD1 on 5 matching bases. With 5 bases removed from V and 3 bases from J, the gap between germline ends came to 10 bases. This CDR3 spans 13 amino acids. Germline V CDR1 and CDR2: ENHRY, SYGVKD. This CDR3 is CAISPGNDYGYTF. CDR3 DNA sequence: TGTGCCATCAGTCCAGGGAATGACTATGGCTACACCTTC.

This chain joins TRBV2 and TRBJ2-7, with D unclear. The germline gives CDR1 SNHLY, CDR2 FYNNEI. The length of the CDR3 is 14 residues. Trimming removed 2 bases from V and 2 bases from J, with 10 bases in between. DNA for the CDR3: TGTGCCAGCAGTGAAAGCGTCTCGACCTACGAGCAGTACTTC. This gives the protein CASSESVSTYEQYF.

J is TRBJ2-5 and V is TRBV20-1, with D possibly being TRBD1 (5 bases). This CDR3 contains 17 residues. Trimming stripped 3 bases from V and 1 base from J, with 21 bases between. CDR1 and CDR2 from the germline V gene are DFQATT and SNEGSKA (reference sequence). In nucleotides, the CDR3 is TGCAGTGCTAGTAATTTAGTGCGACAGACGACCCAAGAGACCCAGTACTTC. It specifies CSASNLVRQTTQETQYF.

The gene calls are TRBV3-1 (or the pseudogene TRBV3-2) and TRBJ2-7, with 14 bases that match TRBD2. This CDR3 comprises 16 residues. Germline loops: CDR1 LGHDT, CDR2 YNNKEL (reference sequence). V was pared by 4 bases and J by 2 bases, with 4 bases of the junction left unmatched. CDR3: CASSRGLAGAAYEQYF. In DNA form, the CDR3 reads TGTGCCAGCAGCCGGGGACTAGCGGGGGCGGCCTACGAGCAGTACTTC.

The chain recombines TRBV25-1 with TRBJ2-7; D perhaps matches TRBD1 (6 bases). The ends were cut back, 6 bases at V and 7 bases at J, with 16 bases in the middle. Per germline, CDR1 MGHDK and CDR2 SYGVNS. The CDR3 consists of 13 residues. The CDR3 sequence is CASSQTGPKEQYF. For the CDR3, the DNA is TGTGCCAGCAGCCAGACAGGACCGAAGGAGCAGTACTTC.